This T cell receptor (beta chain) came from a study of Graves' ophthalmopathy and Graves' hyperthyroidism. General study findings and limits: Blood samples also showed most expanded thyroid clonotypes exceeding 0.001 frequency.

This clonotype has at least ten counts. The antigen is undetermined. This CDR3 has 14 amino acids. Germline V gives CDR1 MNHNS, CDR2 SASEGT. Losses at the gene ends were 8 bases for V and 5 bases for J; bases not matched to a gene: 8. RNA served as the template for amplifying TCR beta CDR3 regions. HTBI primers were used in a first-round RT-PCR, which preceded a second-round multiplex PCR. One entry per CDR3 protein, called by TCRdb with MiXCR from the multiplex PCR reads. Of roughly 610,000 distinct CDR3 sequences in the sample, 20% to 25% were seen once. This chain links TRBV6-1 with TRBJ2-5; 10 positions match TRBD2. The clonotype was recovered from a woman aged 18 to 35 with stable Graves' hyperthyroidism. Some clones in this sample may be carry-over from other donors' samples. The specimen sequenced was peripheral blood. CDR3 DNA sequence: TGTGCCAGCGCCCGACTAGCGGGTAGCGAGACCCAGTACTTC. It yields the protein CASARLAGSETQYF.